This T cell receptor beta chain was sequenced in a study of CD8+ T cells in alopecia areata. Study-level information: Tofacitinib treatment spanned 6 to 18 months, with 6 months off drug afterward.

Study-level results: Mice gave a clearer picture of TCR sharing than patients did, possibly for HLA-related reasons.

Regarding treatment: oral pan-JAK inhibitor, 5-10 mg twice daily. It was cDNA, reverse transcribed from extracted RNA, that served as the sequencing template. Assay: immunoSEQ multiplex PCR; the TCRdb copy retains only in-frame clones and omits some. The sample carries some 200,000 clones, 40% to 55% recorded once. Details on this clone: The antigen is unknown. The same CDR3 is also encoded by other DNA sequences in this sample.

The V and J ends lost 4 bases and 3 bases respectively, with 3 bases between them. The CDR3 is 10 amino acids. The germline V gene encodes CDR1 SQVTM and CDR2 ANQGSEA. V usage is TRBV29-1 and J usage is TRBJ1-1; D remains unclear. The source was CD4+ T cells sorted from blood, collected at approximately week 39, from a patient treated with tofacitinib. This receptor was obtained from a human donor with alopecia areata. CDR3 DNA sequence: TGCAGCGTTGGGGACACTGAAGCTTTCTTT. As protein: CSVGDTEAFF.